This entry is about one T cell receptor (beta chain). The V gene's germline CDR1 is SGHTA and CDR2 FQGNSA. Trimming cost V 2 bases and J 5 bases, with 10 bases left between them. CDR3 length: 13 residues. TCRdb fed the 5' RACE reads into MiXCR, producing one record per CDR3 protein. This sample has just under 65,000 distinct CDR3 sequences; approximately 23% occur once, and the top ten carry just under 3%. The chain uses TRBV7-2 and TRBJ2-7; D gene uncertain. This sequence originates from a female donor with breast cancer. The sequencing input was memory CD4+ T cells sorted from a lymph node. Described subset: memory CD4+ T cells, CD4+CD45RO+CD25-. The CDR3 DNA reads as TGTGCCAGCAGCTTATTTGGCAGGAACGAGCAGTACTTC. It yields the protein CASSLFGRNEQYF.